This TCR beta chain came from a study of PD-1 blockade in classical Hodgkin lymphoma (dated by TCRdb to the early 2020s). About the investigation overall: Nivolumab dosing was 3 mg/kg intravenously every 2 weeks, continuing until either disease progression or unacceptable toxicity. A peripheral blood immune signature of response to PD-1 blockade in classical Hodgkin lymphoma was defined using TCR beta sequencing and CyTOF.

CDR1 and CDR2, looked up from the germline V gene, are SGHDT and YYEEEE. The V end loses 1 base and the J end loses 3 bases, and a stretch of 13 bases separates them. Taken from cysteine to phenylalanine, the CDR3 has 15 residues. Only the CDR3 DNA stays, 45 bases, in frame from base 1. Here is what the overall study found, with its caveats: Newly diagnosed patients were reported to have lower baseline TCR diversity than healthy donors, and relapsed/refractory patients were reported to have lower baseline TCR diversity still. The study was limited to a single clinical trial cohort, and causes of repertoire differences, possibly disease activity or prior therapy, remained undefined. Trial patients achieving complete response had baseline diversity similar to newly diagnosed patients, whereas partial responders and progressors had significantly lower diversity. Lower diversity was observed in patients in whom nivolumab was started less than 1 year after ASCT, and these patients were excluded from later analyses so that confounding by immune reconstitution would be avoided. CD4+ but not CD8+ TCR diversity rose significantly by C4D1 (p=0.0027 vs p=0.16), most apparent in complete responders (p=0.02).

As concerns this clone: Its antigen remains undetermined. No base quality values were provided; no much bigger clone lies one nucleotide off.

Reading the label with the study, this specimen's time point is: cycle 1 day 1 (C1D1), immediately before nivolumab initiation. Every trial patient had relapsed following autologous stem cell transplantation, and prior brentuximab vedotin exposure was what differed among cohorts A, B and C. A total of around 60 patients with relapsed/refractory classical Hodgkin lymphoma made up the trial cohort, and each patient's best overall response was complete response, partial response or progressive disease. Trial patients were treated with single-agent nivolumab in the multi-cohort phase II CheckMate 205 trial. An independent review committee assessed best overall response by applying the 2007 International Working Group response criteria. Trial PBMCs were collected immediately before nivolumab initiation (C1D1) and during therapy at cycle 2 day 1 and cycle 4 day 1. After peripheral blood was drawn into 8 mL Vacutainer Cell Preparation Tubes, PBMCs were isolated by centrifugation and then cryopreserved.

Genomic DNA was isolated using the Qiagen DNeasy kit from unsorted PBMCs as well as from negatively selected CD4+ and CD8+ fractions. TCR beta CDR3 regions were subjected to amplification by immunoSEQ multiplex PCR with primers that anneal to V and J segments. A synthetic immune receptor repertoire was used to minimize amplification bias, and any residual bias was removed computationally once sequencing was done. Regarding the original processing steps: Repertoire diversity was quantified as the Shannon entropy index using custom Python scripts. The unsorted, CD4+ and CD8+ repertoires were each analyzed separately, with the exception of combined analyses, where CD4+ and CD8+ sequences were merged in silico. Clonal expansion was defined as at least a 2-fold frequency increase after treatment relative to C1D1, with a pseudocount of 0.5 for undetected baseline clones. Clones with 0 or 1 copy at C1D1 were defined as singleton clones, while clones with 2 or more copies were defined as non-singleton clones. Clones expanded in unsorted samples were assigned a CD4+, CD8+ or unknown annotation through matching of protein sequences in sorted samples from the same patient. Wilcoxon tests were applied to paired samples to test diversity changes from C1D1 to C4D1. This is the immuneACCESS table as TCRdb keeps it, with only in-frame sequences that have V and J called. A part of the clones is gone; compared with another copy, unresolved V genes explain less than half, and the rest is unexplained. V and J calls and clone size are copied from that table; D and trimming were computed from the DNA. In all, the sample holds about 72,000 clones, and roughly 91% of those were seen once. The ten largest clonotypes hold roughly 8% of the sample.

The sample consisted of peripheral blood mononuclear cells (PBMCs), taken at baseline. The sequence derives from a human donor with classical Hodgkin lymphoma. Rearrangement joined TRBV5-6 to TRBJ1-2, with the D segment identity uncertain. The CDR3 amino acid sequence is: CASSLLGSGDYGYTF. The DNA is as follows: TGTGCCAGCAGCTTGCTGGGCAGCGGAGACTATGGCTACACCTTC. Full variable domain (CDR3 extended with the reference TRBV5-6 and TRBJ1-2 proteins): DAGVTQSPTHLIKTRGQQVTLRCSPKSGHDTVSWYQQALGQGPQFIFQYYEEEERQRGNFPDRFSGHQFPNYSSELNVNALLLGDSALYLCASSLLGSGDYGYTFGSGTRLTVV.